The following is a T cell receptor (beta chain) sequence with its context. Produced via immunoSEQ multiplex PCR; TCRdb's table is partial and in-frame only. The sample has 200,000 or so clones, roughly 94% seen once; the top ten hold approximately 1.4%. The data were taken from a study of control samples from healthy donors and cancer patients. Looked up from germline, CDR1 is SGHNT and CDR2 is YENEEA. CDR3 size: 13 residues. The V end lost 5 bases, the J end lost 8 bases, and 15 bases lay between the germline ends. Material for sequencing was blood. This chain links TRBV11-3 with TRBJ1-1, with a weak D call TRBD1 (6 bases). This clonotype originated in a man between 45 and 60 years old in good health. CDR3 residues: CASSQEGGAEAFF. CDR3 nucleotide sequence: TGTGCCAGCAGCCAAGAGGGGGGGGCGGAAGCTTTCTTT.